The rows below give T cell receptor beta chains drawn from one sample of a study of identical twins. TCRdb passed the 5' RACE reads through MiXCR, listing each CDR3 protein once. Here the sample spans roughly 630,000 distinct CDR3 sequences, under 8.5% being singletons. The sample was also reused in another study, on yellow fever vaccine responses in identical twins.

Sequenced material: PBMCs. These TCRs come from a woman younger than 35 in good health. Both conserved end residues are part of each CDR3. D genes are given only for firm matches. A row's size may be missing; if present it is once, few, many or a size class.

J	size	V	D	DNA	CDR3
TRBJ2-2	many	TRBV5-6	.	TGTGCCAGCAGCTTGGCAATCGGGGAGCTGTTTTTT	CASSLAIGELFF
TRBJ1-2	.	TRBV3-1	.	TGTGCCAGCAGCTCCCTAGGATATGGCTACACCTTC	CASSSLGYGYTF
TRBJ1-6	many	TRBV20-1	TRBD1	TGCAGTGCTAGTGAACAGGGGTTATCCTATAATTCACCCCTCCACTTT	CSASEQGLSYNSPLHF
TRBJ2-1	.	TRBV20-1	.	TGCAGTGGGAGGGTAGGGTACAATGAGCAGTTCTTC	CSGRVGYNEQFF
TRBJ1-1	.	TRBV20-1	.	TGCAGTGCTAGCGGTTACGGGAAGGGCACTGAAGCTTTCTTT	CSASGYGKGTEAFF
TRBJ2-2	.	TRBV20-1	TRBD2	TGCTGTGCTAGACATCCGACTAGCGGGGGGTCCTACACCGGGGAGCTGTTTTTT	CCARHPTSGGSYTGELFF
TRBJ2-7	few	TRBV29-1	TRBD1	TGCAGCGTTTGGGACAGGACGTACGAGCAGTACTTC	CSVWDRTYEQYF
TRBJ2-2	few	TRBV5-1	.	TGCGCCAGCAGCTTGGCTCACACCACGAACACCGGGGAGCTGTTTTTT	CASSLAHTTNTGELFF
TRBJ2-1	many	TRBV7-8	.	TGTGCCAGCAGCTTATCACACTCCTACAATGAGCAGTTCTTC	CASSLSHSYNEQFF
TRBJ1-2	.	TRBV5-1	.	TGCGCCAGCAGCTTGGCTTGGACCGACTACACCTTC	CASSLAWTDYTF
TRBJ2-1	many	TRBV6-1	TRBD2	TGTGCCAGCAGCTTGGCGGGAGTAAACAATGAGCAGTTCTTC	CASSLAGVNNEQFF
TRBJ1-1	few	TRBV6-5	.	TGTGCCAGCAGTTACTCGGGAGAAGCTTTCTTT	CASSYSGEAFF
TRBJ1-1	many	TRBV3-1	.	TGTGCCAGCAGCCTTGGGGTAGCTGAAGCTTTCTTT	CASSLGVAEAFF
TRBJ2-3	many	TRBV24-1	TRBD2	TGTGCCACCAGTGATCCATACAGCGGGGCAGATACGCAGTATTTT	CATSDPYSGADTQYF
TRBJ1-5	many	TRBV5-5	.	TGTGCCAGCAGCTTGGAGGGGAGGGGAGGAAATCAGCCCCAGCATTTT	CASSLEGRGGNQPQHF
TRBJ2-2	many	TRBV11-2	TRBD1	TGTGCCAGCAGCTTAGCAGGGACAGGGCCCGGGGAGCTGTTTTTT	CASSLAGTGPGELFF
TRBJ1-1	many	TRBV20-1	.	TGCAGTGCCACCGGGACACCGAACACTGAAGCTTTCTTT	CSATGTPNTEAFF
TRBJ1-5	.	TRBV18	TRBD1	TGTGCCAGCTCACCGGGCTCACGGACAGGGGCAGGTCAGCCCCAGCATTTT	CASSPGSRTGAGQPQHF
TRBJ2-3	.	TRBV7-7	TRBD2	TGTGCCAGCAGCTTAGCGCCTAGCGGAGCAGATACGCAGTATTTT	CASSLAPSGADTQYF
TRBJ1-2	few	TRBV6-1	TRBD1	TGTGCCAGCAGACGACAGGGGGCAGGTGGCTACACCTTC	CASRRQGAGGYTF
TRBJ2-1	many	TRBV5-1	TRBD1	TGCGCCAGCACAGGGGACAGGGGCTATGAGCAGTTCTTC	CASTGDRGYEQFF
TRBJ2-3	many	TRBV15	TRBD2	TGTGCCACCAGCAGAGATATTAGCGGGAGAATTGGAGATACGCAGTATTTT	CATSRDISGRIGDTQYF
TRBJ1-2	.	TRBV6-1	.	TGTGCCAGCAGTCCGGCGGGGCGGGGACTTTATGGCTACACCTTC	CASSPAGRGLYGYTF
TRBJ1-1	many	TRBV12-3/TRBV12-4	.	TGTGCCAGCACCAATTTGGGGATAAAACCTAAGCGAACTGAAGCTTTCTTT	CASTNLGIKPKRTEAFF
TRBJ2-4	few	TRBV11-2	TRBD2	TGTGCCAGCAGCTCTTCTCCTCTTGGGGGGGTACGGGCCAAAAACATTCAGTACTTC	CASSSSPLGGVRAKNIQYF
TRBJ2-3	.	TRBV5-1	TRBD2	TGCGCCAGCAGCACTGGGACTAGCGGGAAGGCAGATACGCAGTATTTT	CASSTGTSGKADTQYF
TRBJ2-5	many	TRBV29-1	TRBD1	TGCAGCGTGACAGGGGCATGGGGGACCCAGTACTTC	CSVTGAWGTQYF
TRBJ1-1	many	TRBV5-6	.	TGTGCCAGCAGCTTGTTAAGGCCGATTAACACTGAAGCTTTCTTT	CASSLLRPINTEAFF
TRBJ2-2	.	TRBV20-1	TRBD2	TGCAGTGCTAGGCCAGCGGGAGGGACCGGGGAGCTGTTTTTT	CSARPAGGTGELFF
TRBJ2-2	.	TRBV20-1	.	TGCAGTGCTAGAGAGGGCGGGACGAACACCGGGGAGCTGTTTTTT	CSAREGGTNTGELFF
TRBJ2-1	.	TRBV12-3/TRBV12-4	.	TGTGCCAGCAGTTTCGGGCGAGCGGGCAATGAGCAGTTCTTC	CASSFGRAGNEQFF
TRBJ2-5	many	TRBV7-8	.	TGTGCCAGCAGCATACCCAAAGAGACCCAGTACTTC	CASSIPKETQYF
TRBJ2-5	few	TRBV5-1	.	TGCGCCAGCAGGGTCGGAGTTGAGACCCAGTACTTC	CASRVGVETQYF
TRBJ2-1	.	TRBV5-1	.	TGCGCCAGCAGCTTGGACGGACTACCATACAATGAGCAGTTCTTC	CASSLDGLPYNEQFF
TRBJ1-3	many	TRBV4-1	TRBD1	TGCGCCAGCAGCCAAGACCCGGGACAGGTTTCTGGAAACACCATATATTTT	CASSQDPGQVSGNTIYF
TRBJ2-4	many	TRBV5-5	.	TGTGCCAGCAGCCCACCATGGAAGGGGTTGGGTAACATTCAGTACTTC	CASSPPWKGLGNIQYF